Below, 15 T cell receptor beta chains from the same sample are listed, as sequenced in a study of post-analysis software for immune sequencing data. Study-wide results and limits: About five TRBV segments, including TRBV5-6, TRBV5-1 and TRBV20-1, were more frequent in patients than controls.

Antigen specificity for these receptors is unknown. Prepared TCR beta cDNA libraries contained unique molecular identifiers. Each CDR3 protein gets one entry after TCRdb re-called the PCR reads with MiXCR. In the table there are hundreds of thousands of distinct CDR3 sequences, less than 40% of which are singletons. The sequenced material came from blood. These receptors were taken from a girl between 10 and 17 years old with multiple sclerosis.

This clonotype was seen only a few times. CDR3 in amino acids: CAISEPSLRVNEQFF. The CDR3, as DNA: TGTGCCATCAGTGAGCCCTCTCTTCGCGTCAATGAGCAGTTCTTC. The chain uses TRBV10-3 and TRBJ2-1, with unresolved D. Trimming stripped 2 bases from V and 6 bases from J, with 14 bases between. Germline CDR1 reads ENHRY; CDR2 reads SYGVKD. The CDR3 has 15 amino acids.

This clonotype appeared many times. The chain uses TRBV5-6 and TRBJ1-2, with TRBD1 matching 8 bases. Germline CDR1 is SGHDT and CDR2 is YYEEEE. Germline trimming cut 2 bases from V and 4 bases from J; bases unmatched to any gene: 4. The CDR3 has 14 amino acids. CDR3 in DNA: TGTGCCAGCAGCTTCCGACAGGGGATCTATGGCTACACCTTC. It specifies CASSFRQGIYGYTF.

The V call is TRBV9, the J call TRBJ2-1; D remains unclear. The CDR3 is 15 residues long. The V gene's germline CDR1 is SGDLS and CDR2 YYNGEE. The V end was cut by 3 bases, the J end by 6 bases, with 16 bases between. The CDR3 loop is CASSADLSWGNEQFF. The DNA of the CDR3 is TGTGCCAGCAGCGCCGACCTGTCGTGGGGCAATGAGCAGTTCTTC.

V and J are TRBV7-2 and TRBJ2-3, with D possibly matching TRBD1 (5 bases). V was pared by 5 bases and J by 6 bases, with 12 bases between. CDR1 and CDR2 from the germline V gene are SGHTA and FQGNSA. The CDR3 is made up of 13 amino acids. As DNA, the CDR3 is TGTGCCAGCAGCCCCGTCAGGGCTGATACGCAGTATTTT. This encodes CASSPVRADTQYF.

CDR3 nucleotide sequence: TGCAGTGCTAGAGATCGTGGGGTTAACTATGGCTACACCTTC. Translated: CSARDRGVNYGYTF. The chain has TRBV20-1 and TRBJ1-2; D unclear. The CDR3 length is 14 residues. The V end was cut by 0 bases, the J end by 1 base, with 9 bases between. The germline V gene has CDR1 DFQATT and CDR2 SNEGSKA (reference sequence).

This sequence joins TRBV11-3 and TRBJ2-2, with D possibly being TRBD1 (6 bases). The CDR3 runs to 15 residues. The V end was cut by 3 bases, the J end by 4 bases, with 12 bases between. The germline gives CDR1 SGHNT, CDR2 YENEEA. CDR3 sequence (DNA): TGTGCCAGCAGCTTCTACAGGGCTGGCACCGGGGAGCTGTTTTTT. This encodes CASSFYRAGTGELFF.

In this sample, this clonotype turned up many times. The V gene is TRBV20-1, the J gene TRBJ2-7, with 10 bases fitting TRBD2. The V and J ends lost 1 base and 4 bases, in that order; junction bases with no gene match: 7. Germline V gene lookup returns CDR1 DFQATT and CDR2 SNEGSKA (reference sequence). This CDR3 spans 15 amino acids. The CDR3 loop reads CSARGPRLAGYEQYF. DNA for the CDR3: TGCAGTGCTAGAGGCCCCCGACTAGCGGGTTACGAGCAGTACTTC.

CDR3 nucleotides: TGCAGTGCTAGAGTGGGTCGGTCTCGGGGCCAGCATTTT. Its protein product is CSARVGRSRGQHF. V is TRBV20-1 and J is TRBJ1-5; no firm D call. Germline V gives CDR1 DFQATT, CDR2 SNEGSKA (reference sequence). This CDR3 region has 13 residues. Trimming stripped 1 base from V and 12 bases from J, with 16 bases between.

This clonotype was seen a handful of times. The chain joins TRBV6-1 to TRBJ1-5; TRBD1 might be the D (6 bases). V dropped 8 bases and J dropped 2 bases, with 13 bases sitting between them. The germline V gene encodes CDR1 MNHNS and CDR2 SASEGT. The CDR3 sequence is 14 residues long. The DNA of the CDR3 is TGTGCCAGCGGATATAGGACAGGCAATCAGCCCCAGCATTTT. It yields the protein CASGYRTGNQPQHF.

This clonotype turned up a few times. This CDR3 reads CASSLQGHGSLQETQYF. The CDR3 DNA reads TGTGCCAGCAGCTTACAGGGTCATGGCTCACTTCAAGAGACCCAGTACTTC. The genes are TRBV7-6 and TRBJ2-5, with D perhaps TRBD1 (5 bases). Trimming took off 2 bases at V and 2 bases at J, with 18 bases between the two ends. There are 17 residues in the CDR3. CDR1 and CDR2 from the germline V gene are SGHVS and FNYEAQ.

The sample holds a few counts of this clonotype. This chain joins TRBV4-1 and TRBJ1-1; D remains unclear. There are 16 residues in the CDR3. The germline V gene encodes CDR1 MGHRA and CDR2 YSYEKL. V was shortened by 2 bases and J by 3 bases, with 16 bases between the two germline ends. The CDR3, as DNA: TGCGCCAGCAGCCAACCTCTAGCCGGCCGGGACACTGAAGCTTTCTTT. Translating it yields CASSQPLAGRDTEAFF.

This clonotype was seen a handful of times. The chain combines TRBV12-3 or TRBV12-4 with TRBJ2-7, with D possibly being TRBD1 (5 bases). Trimming shortened V by 6 bases and J by 10 bases, and 22 bases separated the two germline ends. CDR3 length: 14 residues. The CDR3 DNA sequence: TGTGCCAGCAGCCGGTGGGGCAGGTCAGAGGCCCAGTACTTC. Protein: CASSRWGRSEAQYF.

This clonotype has just a few counts. The chain links TRBV4-2 to TRBJ2-3; the D gene is possibly TRBD2 (7 bases). The CDR3 is 16 amino acids. Looked up from germline, CDR1 is LGHNA and CDR2 is YNFKEQ. The V end lost 4 bases, the J end lost 2 bases, and 16 bases lay between the germline ends. CDR3 loop: CASSPRGGALTDTQYF. The CDR3 DNA follows: TGTGCCAGCAGCCCGAGAGGGGGGGCACTCACAGATACGCAGTATTTT.

A word on this clonotype: The junction does not match germline at one end; this may be a read error. The chain joins TRBV5-6 to TRBJ2-1, with D unresolved. CDR3 length: 13 residues. Germline values: CDR1 SGHDT, CDR2 YYEEEE. CDR3 sequence: CASTYDATNKQFF. In DNA, the CDR3 is TGTGCCAGCACCTACGACGCCACCAATAAGCAGTTCTTC.

The chain combines TRBV7-9 with TRBJ2-3; the match to TRBD2 covers 8 bases. CDR3 length: 16 amino acids. From germline, CDR1 is SEHNR and CDR2 FQNEAQ (reference sequence). V was clipped by 3 bases and J by 0 bases; unmatched bases: 5. Here the CDR3 DNA reads TGTGCCAGCAGCTTCACTAGCGGCCCTAGCACAGATACGCAGTATTTT. Translation: CASSFTSGPSTDTQYF. Full variable domain (remainder filled in from reference TRBV7-9 and TRBJ2-3): DTGVSQNPRHKITKRGQNVTFRCDPISEHNRLYWYRQTLGQGPEFLTYFQNEAQLEKSRLLSDRFSAERPKGSFSTLEIQRTEQGDSAMYLCASSFTSGPSTDTQYFGPGTRLTVL.